What follows describes a single TCR beta chain. This specimen comes from a study of blood T cell repertoires in COVID-19. Study-level background: Spain, Italy and the United States supplied samples that represented acute and convalescent COVID-19.

Only in-frame clones appear in the TCRdb table, and some are missing; sequencing was by immunoSEQ multiplex PCR. The repertoire includes 200,000 to 250,000 clones, about nine tenths of them detected once, and about a tenth sits in the top ten. V lost 4 bases and J lost 1; bases outside the gene matches: 5. CDR3 size: 15 residues. CDR1 and CDR2 (germline): PRHDT, FYEKMQ (reference sequence). The source is a man between 18 and 29 years old with acute COVID-19. The rearrangement joins TRBV13 to TRBJ1-2, with TRBD1 identical over 8 bases. The sample comprised PBMCs or T cells enriched from blood (not recorded which). The CDR3 DNA reads as TGTGCCAGCAGCTCTAACAGGGGGTTTAACTATGGCTACACCTTC. It yields the protein CASSSNRGFNYGYTF.